The 30 T cell receptor beta chains below were found in one sample sequenced in a study of OX40 agonist ivuxolimab in advanced cancers. Using immunoSEQ multiplex PCR, the repertoire was profiled, and TCRdb retains in-frame clones only, with some absent. In the table there are over 65,000 clones, approximately 86% of which are singletons. The sample in question was CD4+ or CD8+ T cells sorted from blood, obtained in a trial of the OX40 agonist ivuxolimab. Receptors were obtained from an adult with an advanced solid tumor such as melanoma, head and neck, liver or kidney cancer.

A few counts support this clone. The chain uses TRBV19 and TRBJ1-5; no definite D call. The CDR3 is made up of 15 amino acids. V gave up 3 bases and J gave up 3 bases, with 12 bases separating them. Germline V gene lookup returns CDR1 LNHDA and CDR2 SQIVND (reference sequence). CDR3 in amino acids: CASSMSTVNNQPQHF. The CDR3 bases are TGTGCCAGTAGTATGTCGACGGTTAACAATCAGCCCCAGCATTTT.

The V gene is TRBV18, the J gene TRBJ2-7, with no clear D. Germline lookup yields CDR1 KGHSH and CDR2 LQKENI. The CDR3 has 12 amino acids. V lost 4 bases to trimming and J lost 0 bases, with 4 bases between them. The CDR3 nucleotides are TGTGCCAGCTCACTAGTCTCCTACGAGCAGTACTTC. Its protein is CASSLVSYEQYF.

This chain joins TRBV11-2 and TRBJ1-5; 12 nucleotides agree with TRBD1. The CDR3 has 15 amino acids. CDR1 is SGHAT, CDR2 FQNNGV, per germline. V trimming: 4 bases; J trimming: 6 bases; junction bases outside the gene matches: 4. CDR3 nucleotides: TGTGCCAGCAGCTCGGGACAGGGGGCGGGTCAGCCCCAGCATTTT. Protein: CASSSGQGAGQPQHF.

The CDR3, as DNA: TGTGCCAGCAGCTTAAGGGCAGGGGGCGGCTACGAGCAGTACTTC. Its protein is CASSLRAGGGYEQYF. The chain recombines TRBV7-9 with TRBJ2-7; 8 bases match TRBD1. Trimming cost V 2 bases and J 3 bases; bases outside gene matches: 6. Germline lookup yields CDR1 SEHNR and CDR2 FQNEAQ (reference sequence). This CDR3 is 15 amino acids long.

This chain joins TRBV18 and TRBJ2-3, with D tentatively TRBD1 (6 bases). CDR3 length: 15 residues. V was clipped by 6 bases and J by 0 bases, with 13 bases between them. The germline V gene has CDR1 KGHSH and CDR2 LQKENI. CDR3 sequence reads: CASSPNRDSTDTQYF. For the CDR3, the DNA is TGTGCCAGCTCCCCCAACAGGGACAGCACAGATACGCAGTATTTT.

The chain links TRBV27 to TRBJ2-3, with 11 bases aligning to TRBD2. Germline loops: CDR1 MNHEY, CDR2 SMNVEV (reference sequence). CDR3 length: 16 amino acids. The junction had 10 bases not matched to a gene; V was cut back by 7 bases and J by 4 bases. This CDR3 is CASTNLAGGPSDTQYF. The CDR3 bases are TGTGCCAGCACCAATTTAGCGGGAGGGCCCTCAGATACGCAGTATTTT.

This chain uses TRBV19 with TRBJ2-5; 8 bases match TRBD1. The DNA end lines up better with TRBJ2-7; the J call may be wrong. The CDR3 totals 15 residues. Germline CDR1 reads LNHDA; CDR2 reads SQIVND (reference sequence). The CDR3 DNA is TGTGCCAGTAGTCAGGGGGCTACCTTTACCTACGAGCAGTACTTC. This translates into CASSQGATFTYEQYF.

J is TRBJ2-3 and V is TRBV29-1, with D hard to call. With 7 bases removed from V and 2 bases from J, the gap between germline ends came to 7 bases. CDR1 is SQVTM and CDR2 is ANQGSEA in the germline V gene. CDR3 length equals 11 residues. CDR3 amino acids: CSATLTDTQYF. The CDR3, as DNA: TGCAGCGCCACCCTCACAGATACGCAGTATTTT.

The chain uses TRBV10-3 and TRBJ2-7; D is unclear. The germline V gene encodes CDR1 ENHRY and CDR2 SYGVKD. V gave up 0 bases and J gave up 1 base, with 7 bases separating them. The CDR3 loop spans 14 amino acids. The chain's CDR3 is CAISESGRSYEQYF. The CDR3 DNA follows: TGTGCCATCAGTGAGTCCGGCAGATCCTACGAGCAGTACTTC.

The chain carries TRBV10-2 and TRBJ2-5; D is unresolved. Germline values: CDR1 WSHSY, CDR2 SAAADI. The CDR3 runs 14 residues. V was shortened by 3 bases and J by 5 bases, with 13 bases between the two germline ends. CDR3 region: CASSDRQPRETQYF. The CDR3 region has the DNA TGCGCCAGCAGTGATCGTCAGCCGAGGGAGACCCAGTACTTC.

A note on this clone: One junction end does not reproduce the germline sequence, and a read error may be involved. Other DNA sequences in the same sample also yield this CDR3. The chain joins TRBV14 to TRBJ2-2, with 7 bases matching TRBD2. The CDR3 covers 14 residues. Looked up from germline, CDR1 is SGHDN and CDR2 is FVKESK. The CDR3 loop reads CASSQEHLGGELFF. The CDR3 nucleotides read TGTGCCAGCAGCCAAGAACATCTGGGAGGGGAGCTGTTTTTC.

This clone has just one count. The J gene is TRBJ1-2, the V gene TRBV6-6; 7 positions agree with TRBD1. Germline V CDR1 and CDR2: MNHNY, SVGAGI (reference sequence). Trimming took 2 bases from V and 8 from J; bases not matched to a gene: 2. This CDR3 comprises 12 residues. The CDR3: CASSYDREGYTF. In DNA form, the CDR3 reads TGTGCCAGCAGTTACGACAGGGAGGGCTACACCTTC.

V and J are TRBV27 and TRBJ2-7; 7 bases match TRBD1. V shed 8 bases and J 3 bases; nucleotides not matched to a gene: 13. This CDR3 is 15 amino acids long. CDR1 MNHEY and CDR2 SMNVEV come from the germline V gene (reference sequence). The CDR3 DNA is TGTGCCAGCTCCCGTCCGGGACAGTTAAACTACGAGCAGTACTTC. Translation gives CASSRPGQLNYEQYF.

The chain couples TRBV19 to TRBJ2-6; D perhaps matches TRBD2 (6 bases). The CDR3 is made up of 16 amino acids. Germline V CDR1 and CDR2: LNHDA, SQIVND (reference sequence). V lost 6 bases to trimming and J lost 0 bases, with 12 bases between them. The CDR3 DNA follows: TGTGCCAGTAGGTGGAAGGACTACTCTGGGGCCAACGTCCTGACTTTC. Its protein is CASRWKDYSGANVLTF.

Concerning this clone itself: Distinct nucleotide sequences in the sample also encode this CDR3. J is TRBJ1-1 and V is TRBV9; no reliable D call. CDR1 and CDR2 (germline): SGDLS, YYNGEE. This CDR3 region has 13 residues. Trimming cost V 0 bases and J 1 base, with 4 bases left between them. The CDR3 nucleotides are TGTGCCAGCAGCGTAGGGAGGAACACTGAAGCTTTCTTT. Residues: CASSVGRNTEAFF.

The chain links TRBV5-4 to TRBJ2-1; D ambiguous. Germline V CDR1 and CDR2: SGHNT, YYREEE (reference sequence). Trimming pared 0 bases from V and 10 bases from J, leaving 11 bases between. The CDR3 has 13 amino acids. In DNA, the CDR3 is TGTGCCAGCAGCTTGGAGCGCGAGGTCGAGCAGTTCTTC. Its translation: CASSLEREVEQFF.

The chain joins TRBV18 to TRBJ2-7; tentatively, D is TRBD2 (6 bases). The CDR3 spans 14 residues. V was trimmed by 2 bases and J by 2 bases, leaving 10 bases between them. The germline gives CDR1 KGHSH, CDR2 LQKENI. The CDR3 region is CASSPVTRAYEQYF. The CDR3 nucleotides are TGTGCCAGCTCACCAGTGACTAGAGCCTACGAGCAGTACTTC.

This clone appeared a few times. The V gene is TRBV29-1, the J gene TRBJ1-2; possible D gene TRBD1, 6 bases. The CDR3 consists of 13 residues. Germline V gene data show CDR1 as SQVTM and CDR2 as ANQGSEA. The DNA for the CDR3 is TGCAGTGAAACAGGGCCACCTAACTATGGCTACACCTTC. It specifies CSETGPPNYGYTF.

The CDR3 sequence is CASSITDQLSPLHF. CDR3 bases: TGTGCCAGTAGTATCACAGACCAACTTTCCCCCCTCCACTTT. The chain is built from TRBV19 and TRBJ1-6, with D unresolved. The CDR3 runs 14 residues. V was pared by 3 bases and J by 13 bases, with 16 bases between. CDR1 and CDR2 (germline): LNHDA, SQIVND (reference sequence).

The V gene is TRBV7-9, the J gene TRBJ1-1; 8 bases map to TRBD1. Unmatched junction bases numbered 19, after V lost 3 bases and J lost 4 bases. Germline CDR1 SEHNR, CDR2 FQNEAQ (reference sequence). The length of the CDR3 is 19 residues. CDR3 protein: CASSFPHRQGFLFGTEAFF. The CDR3 region has the DNA TGTGCCAGCAGCTTTCCCCACCGACAGGGGTTCCTTTTTGGCACTGAAGCTTTCTTT.

This chain joins TRBV7-4 and TRBJ2-5; 7 nucleotides agree with TRBD1. Unmatched junction bases numbered 6, after V lost 1 base and J lost 4 bases. The CDR3 consists of 15 residues. Per the germline V gene, CDR1 is SGHVT and CDR2 is SQSDAQ. The CDR3 DNA reads TGTGCCAGCAGCTTAGTGCGCAGGGGGAGAGAGACCCAGTACTTC. Its translation: CASSLVRRGRETQYF.

This chain connects TRBV28 to TRBJ2-1, with D perhaps matching TRBD2 (7 bases). The CDR3 has 15 residues. The germline gives CDR1 MDHEN, CDR2 SYDVKM. Trimming shortened V by 2 bases and J by 6 bases, and 14 bases separated the two germline ends. CDR3 coding DNA: TGTGCCAGCAGTTTAGAGGGGGGGCGGATCAATGAGCAGTTCTTC. It specifies CASSLEGGRINEQFF.

The chain has TRBV6-5 and TRBJ1-5; tentative D call: TRBD1 (6 bases). There are 14 residues in the CDR3. Trimming took off 5 bases at V and 9 bases at J, with 17 bases between the two ends. Germline CDR1 and CDR2: MNHEY and SVGAGI. The CDR3 coding sequence is TGTGCCAGCAGTAGCCGCGGGGGCGACTCGCCCCAGCATTTT. Amino acid sequence: CASSSRGGDSPQHF.

The V and J genes are TRBV18 and TRBJ1-2; 9 bases match TRBD1. With V trimmed by 4 bases and J by 4 bases, 13 bases remained unmatched. This CDR3 has 17 residues. CDR1 and CDR2 (germline): KGHSH, LQKENI. This chain's CDR3 is CASSLQTGGAASYGYTF. CDR3 DNA: TGTGCCAGCTCACTCCAAACAGGGGGCGCAGCTTCCTATGGCTACACCTTC.

The gene calls are TRBV7-7 and TRBJ2-5; possibly TRBD2 for D (6 bases). V was pared by 2 bases and J by 2 bases, with 12 bases between. This CDR3 has 15 amino acids. The germline CDR1 and CDR2 sequences are SSHAT and FNYEAQ (reference sequence). The CDR3 is CASSLMGGGQETQYF. The DNA of the CDR3 is TGTGCCAGCAGCTTAATGGGTGGGGGGCAAGAGACCCAGTACTTC.

The V gene is TRBV4-3, the J gene TRBJ1-3, with 7 bases identical to TRBD1. Losses at the gene ends were 0 bases for V and 6 bases for J; bases not matched to a gene: 2. Germline values: CDR1 LGHNA, CDR2 YSLEER. The CDR3 is made up of 14 amino acids. The CDR3 loop is CASSQDDRANTIYF. CDR3 DNA sequence: TGCGCCAGCAGCCAAGATGACAGGGCAAACACCATATATTTT.

This rearrangement joins TRBV7-9 to TRBJ2-5; 8 bases are a match to TRBD1. This CDR3 comprises 14 residues. In germline, CDR1 is SEHNR, CDR2 FQNEAQ (reference sequence). V dropped 5 bases and J dropped 9; count of bases not matched to a gene: 11. The CDR3, as DNA: TGTGCCAGCAGCACCGGGACAGGCCCTTGGGCCCAGTACTTC. Translation gives CASSTGTGPWAQYF.

The CDR3 DNA is TGTGCCAGCTCACCTCAGACAGCTACCCTGGAAGCTTTCTTT. Protein product: CASSPQTATLEAFF. The chain combines TRBV18 with TRBJ1-1, with D possibly matching TRBD1 (5 bases). Deletions cut 3 bases from V and 8 bases from J, with 16 bases between. There are 14 residues in the CDR3. CDR1 is KGHSH and CDR2 is LQKENI in the germline V gene.

The CDR3 DNA sequence: TGTGCCTGGAGTCCCCTACCTGGTTTAGACCGCTCCTACGAGCAGTACTTC. Translation: CAWSPLPGLDRSYEQYF. The rearrangement joins TRBV30 to TRBJ2-7; D gene ambiguous. The CDR3 spans 17 residues. Trimming took off 2 bases at V and 0 bases at J, with 20 bases between the two ends. The germline gives CDR1 GTSNPN, CDR2 SVGIG (reference sequence). The full variable domain, completed using reference TRBV30 and TRBJ2-7, is SQTIHQWPATLVQPVGSPLSLECTVEGTSNPNLYWYRQAAGRGLQLLFYSVGIGQISSEVPQNLSASRPQDRQFILSSKKLLLSDSGFYLCAWSPLPGLDRSYEQYFGPGTRLTVT.

The J gene is TRBJ1-2, the V gene TRBV28; 7 nucleotides line up with TRBD1. Trimming took 5 bases from V and 3 from J; bases not matched to a gene: 9. The CDR3 contains 15 residues. CDR1 is MDHEN, CDR2 SYDVKM, per germline. CDR3 in amino acids: CASSRPLGTDYGYTF. CDR3 in DNA: TGTGCCAGCAGTAGACCCCTAGGGACAGACTATGGCTACACCTTC.